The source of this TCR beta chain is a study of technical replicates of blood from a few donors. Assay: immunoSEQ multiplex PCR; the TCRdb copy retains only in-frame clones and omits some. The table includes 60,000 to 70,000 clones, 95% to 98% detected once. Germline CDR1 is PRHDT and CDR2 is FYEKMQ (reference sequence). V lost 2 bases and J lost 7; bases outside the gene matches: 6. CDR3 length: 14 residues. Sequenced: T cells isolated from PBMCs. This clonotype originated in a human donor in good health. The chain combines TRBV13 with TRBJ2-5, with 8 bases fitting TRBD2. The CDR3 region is CASSLSLAGSTQYF. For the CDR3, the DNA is TGTGCCAGCAGCTTAAGCCTAGCGGGTTCGACCCAGTACTTC.